The sequence of this T cell receptor beta chain was determined in a study of identical twins (dated by TCRdb to about 2016). Describing the broader study: The study deep-sequenced TCR alpha and beta repertoires from monozygotic twins, unrelated adults of various ages and cord blood to test whether fetal clonotypes persist. Replicate twin experiments were performed at different times using different library preparation protocols to rule out contamination.

Only healthy Caucasian donors were included. The study also sequenced three unrelated non-twin adults: a male aged 18 to 30, a male aged 50 to 60 and a female aged 50 to 60. Miltenyi CD45RO+ enrichment and human naive T-cell isolation kits were used to isolate memory (CD45RO+) and naive T cells from PBMC. This clonotype has a count of ten or more. It lacks a known antigen. The sample holds no much larger clone one base away, and base qualities are not on file. From V the trimming removes 5 bases and from J it removes 1 base, while the gene matches leave 11 bases of the junction unaccounted for. Spanning cysteine to phenylalanine, the CDR3 consists of 16 amino acids. The entry retains the CDR3 DNA only, 48 bases that are in frame from base 1. The germline V gene (reference sequence) specifies SGHAT as CDR1 and FQDESV as CDR2. Results the study describes overall, beyond this receptor: Compared with coincidental sharing between unrelated individuals, out-of-frame TCR alpha sequences shared between twins showed an excess of sequences with low generation probability. Because the same donors could not be followed over many years, the conclusions depended on cross-sectional statistical analysis. Invariant T cells such as MAIT and iNKT could partly confound zero-insertion analyses, though diverse VJ usage argued against this for most clonotypes. Fewer insertions were carried by abundant cord blood beta clonotypes; a weaker similar trend was observed in young adult naive repertoires, while no such trend was observed in memory repertoires. Out-of-frame TCR alpha sharing in monozygotic twins was systematically underestimated by recombination models, whereas sharing between unrelated individuals was in agreement with the recombination models. A weaker excess of twin sharing was found in beta out-of-frame sequences because the signal-to-noise ratio was lowered by fewer shared sequences.

The receptor library was made with 5' RACE. For sequencing, an Illumina HiSeq 2000 was employed. A universal primer binding site was introduced by template switching, and a unique molecular identifier was present in the final cDNA, enabling accurate counting of TCR cDNA molecules. Specific primers in the conserved constant-segment region were used to synthesize first-strand cDNA for TCR alpha and beta chains. To control for contamination, every cDNA library carried two barcodes: a SMART-Mk sample barcode plus Illumina barcodes. Two successive PCR steps introduced TruSeq adapter sequences along with Illumina sample barcodes. The TCR alpha and beta cDNA libraries were sequenced on the Illumina HiSeq platform using custom primers. In the original analysis: MiGEC was used to process raw reads and extract unique molecular identifiers, and MiXCR was used to find CDR3 positions. For each individual, recombination models were inferred using an EM algorithm with the repgenHMM and IGoR tools. Shared clonotypes were analyzed with the tcR package in R, and sharing was normalized by the product of cloneset sizes. To study raw recombination free of thymic and clonal selection effects, out-of-frame nonproductive sequences were analyzed. The public reads were quality trimmed at Q25 with fastp and then assembled into clones with MiXCR by TCRdb, keeping productive beta chains. Rows are combined by CDR3 protein, so each entry shows the most common genes and DNA. TCRdb, not the original authors, processed these V and J calls. For this sample there are approximately 700,000 distinct CDR3 sequences; around 5.7% appear just once. 1.5% to 2% of the sample is held by the ten biggest clonotypes.

In this chain, TRBV11-1 is recombined with TRBJ2-7, and 7 junction bases match TRBD1. Material: naive T cells sorted from blood. The cell subset or site tag for this specimen amounts to: cells isolated with a human naive T-cell isolation kit. The TCR sequence derives from a man younger than 35 in good health. The base sequence is TGTGCCAGCAGCCCTCGCGTAAGGACAGGATCCTACGAGCAGTACTTC. It encodes CASSPRVRTGSYEQYF. Joined to the reference TRBV11-1 and TRBJ2-7 proteins, this CDR3 gives the full variable domain: EAEVAQSPRYKITEKSQAVAFWCDPISGHATLYWYRQILGQGPELLVQFQDESVVDDSQLPKDRFSAERLKGVDSTLKIQPAELGDSAMYLCASSPRVRTGSYEQYFGPGTRLTVT.